Reported below is one T cell receptor beta chain. Its antigen is unknown. There are 15 residues in the CDR3. V was pared by 1 base and J by 6 bases, with 10 bases of the junction left unmatched. The germline gives CDR1 SGHRS, CDR2 YFSETQ. This entry comes from a study of T-cell memory formation after mild COVID-19. Study-wide background: For the most part, TCR clusters were specific to one donor. Findings and caveats of the study: Among clones contracting day 15 to 85, CD4/CD8 was balanced, whereas later expanders leaned CD4+. CD4+ contracting clones lay mainly in CM and EM, CD8+ ones in EMRA.

A single record per CDR3 protein comes from TCRdb applying MiXCR to the 5' RACE reads. The sample holds more than 450,000 distinct CDR3 sequences, roughly 18% seen once. The chain combines TRBV5-1 with TRBJ2-7, with TRBD2 matching 7 bases. Sequences were obtained from PBMCs or a T cell subset sorted from them (not recorded which). The TCR was taken from an adult woman who had mild COVID-19 (a few samples of this study predate the infection). Cell type and time point are not known. In DNA, the CDR3 is TGCGCCAGCAGCTTGAGATCGACTAGCCCGAGCGAGCAGTACTTC. Protein: CASSLRSTSPSEQYF.